This T cell receptor beta chain was captured in a study of T cells expressing NK-cell markers. Study as a whole: Obtained from sorted CD3+CD56+NKG2C+, CD3+CD56+NKG2C- and CD3+CD56-NKG2C+ T cells were the TCR beta repertoires.

TCR beta cDNA was generated via 5'RACE template switching incorporating UMIs. TCRdb derives one entry per CDR3 protein from the 5' RACE reads, leaving out DNA. Reported are about 550,000 distinct CDR3 sequences; the ten largest clones contain about 3.6%. General study results and limits: In several donors, dominant CD3+CD56+NKG2C+ clones formed about 1.0-8% of CD8+ cells. The leading position in the CD3+CD56-NKG2C+ fraction of several donors also went to these clonotypes.

A note on this clonotype: What it binds is not known.

The CDR3 runs to 15 residues. The rearrangement links TRBV12-3 or TRBV12-4 to TRBJ2-1; TCRdb selects TRBD2, and the lack of DNA leaves this call unchecked. The source of this sequence is a man between 18 and 35 years old in good health. Material for sequencing was blood T cells: a sorted CD56 or NKG2C T cell subset, CD4+ or CD8+ T cells, or bulk PBMC T cells (not recorded which). The CDR3 region is CASSLASSGNSEQFF.